The 8 T cell receptor beta chains listed next were all sequenced from one sample in a study of cytomegalovirus exposure and HLA in healthy donors. The PCR ran on 60 Vbeta and 13 Jbeta primers. Clones were read by immunoSEQ multiplex PCR, and TCRdb kept only the in-frame ones, dropping some. The sample includes fewer than 150,000 clones, roughly 74% of them seen just once. Material: PBMCs. These receptors came from a woman aged 40 to 50 in good health and CMV-seropositive.

The chain is built from TRBV18 and TRBJ1-5, with D possibly being TRBD1 (6 bases). V was shortened by 5 bases and J by 5 bases, with 10 bases between the two germline ends. The germline V gene has CDR1 KGHSH and CDR2 LQKENI. The CDR3 length is 13 residues. The CDR3 region has the DNA TGTGCCAGCTCAGGGGCAGGGGATCAGCCCCAGCATTTT. Amino acids: CASSGAGDQPQHF.

The chain uses TRBV5-6 and TRBJ1-2, with D uncertain. Trimming shortened V by 0 bases and J by 12 bases, and 15 bases separated the two germline ends. Germline CDR1 is SGHDT and CDR2 is YYEEEE. The CDR3 consists of 13 residues. The CDR3, as DNA: TGTGCCAGCAGCTTGGTGTTGGGAGGTGTGCACACCTTC. This gives the protein CASSLVLGGVHTF.

The chain combines TRBV2 with TRBJ2-5, with D possibly TRBD2 on 6 matching bases. Germline V gives CDR1 SNHLY, CDR2 FYNNEI. V dropped 5 bases and J dropped 2 bases, with 9 bases sitting between them. This CDR3 contains 13 residues. The CDR3 DNA reads as TGTGCCAGCAGTTGGGCGGGACAAGAGACCCAGTACTTC. Amino acids: CASSWAGQETQYF. The full variable domain, rest sourced from reference TRBV2 and TRBJ2-5, is EPEVTQTPSHQVTQMGQEVILRCVPISNHLYFYWYRQILGQKVEFLVSFYNNEISEKSEIFDDQFSVERPDGSNFTLKIRSTKLEDSAMYFCASSWAGQETQYFGPGTRLLVL.

This chain joins TRBV27 and TRBJ2-4; 9 positions agree with TRBD2. CDR1 and CDR2 (germline): MNHEY, SMNVEV (reference sequence). After removal of 1 base from V and 2 bases from J, the junction contained 3 bases not matched to a gene. The length of the CDR3 is 16 residues. CDR3 protein: CASSLLGTSTKNIQYF. The CDR3 DNA sequence: TGTGCCAGCAGTTTATTAGGGACTAGCACCAAAAACATTCAGTACTTC.

This clone has just one count. J is TRBJ2-2 and V is TRBV28; no reliable D call. CDR3 length: 14 amino acids. Germline assignment: CDR1 MDHEN and CDR2 SYDVKM. The V end lost 3 bases, the J end lost 0 bases, and 5 bases lay between the germline ends. CDR3 sequence: CASSLGTNTGELFF. As DNA, the CDR3 is TGTGCCAGCAGTTTGGGCACGAACACCGGGGAGCTGTTTTTT. The full variable domain, rest sourced from reference TRBV28 and TRBJ2-2, is DVKVTQSSRYLVKRTGEKVFLECVQDMDHENMFWYRQDPGLGLRLIYFSYDVKMKEKGDIPEGYSVSREKKERFSLILESASTNQTSMYLCASSLGTNTGELFFGEGSRLTVL.

This chain links TRBV16 with TRBJ2-4; TRBD2 matches 13 bases. The length of the CDR3 is 17 residues. Unmatched junction bases numbered 7, after V lost 1 base and J lost 7 bases. CDR1 is KGHSY and CDR2 is FQNENV in the germline V gene. CDR3 region: CASSQFGTSGTGNIQYF. The CDR3 region has the DNA TGTGCCAGCAGCCAATTCGGGACTAGCGGGACGGGGAACATTCAGTACTTC.

The sample holds a few counts of this clone. The chain joins TRBV6-4 to TRBJ1-2; 7 nucleotides align to TRBD1. Germline CDR1 is MRHNA and CDR2 is SNTAGT. J gave up 0 bases and V 2 bases, and 3 bases lay outside the gene matches. The CDR3 runs 15 residues. The CDR3, as DNA: TGTGCCAGCAGTGACGGAACAGGGGCTAACTATGGCTACACCTTC. It yields the protein CASSDGTGANYGYTF.

CDR3 sequence (DNA): TGTGCCAGCAGCGACCGGGACAGGGGACGCAATGAGCAGTTCTTC. It translates to CASSDRDRGRNEQFF. The chain is built from TRBV11-2 and TRBJ2-1, with 10 bases matching TRBD1. The CDR3 consists of 15 residues. Germline V CDR1 and CDR2: SGHAT, FQNNGV. With 5 bases clipped from V and 6 bases from J, the junction kept 7 bases outside the gene matches.